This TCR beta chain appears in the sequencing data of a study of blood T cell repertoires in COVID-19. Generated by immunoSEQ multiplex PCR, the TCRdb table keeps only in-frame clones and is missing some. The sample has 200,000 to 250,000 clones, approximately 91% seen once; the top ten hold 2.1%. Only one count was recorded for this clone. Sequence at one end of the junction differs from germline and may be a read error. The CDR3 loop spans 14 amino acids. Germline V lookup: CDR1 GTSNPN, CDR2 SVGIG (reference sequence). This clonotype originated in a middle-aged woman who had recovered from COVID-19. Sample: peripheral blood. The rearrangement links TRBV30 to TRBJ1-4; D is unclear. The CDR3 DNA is TGTGCCTGGAGAGTCGGTGCAACTAATGAAAAACTGGTTTTT. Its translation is CAWRVGATNEKLVF.